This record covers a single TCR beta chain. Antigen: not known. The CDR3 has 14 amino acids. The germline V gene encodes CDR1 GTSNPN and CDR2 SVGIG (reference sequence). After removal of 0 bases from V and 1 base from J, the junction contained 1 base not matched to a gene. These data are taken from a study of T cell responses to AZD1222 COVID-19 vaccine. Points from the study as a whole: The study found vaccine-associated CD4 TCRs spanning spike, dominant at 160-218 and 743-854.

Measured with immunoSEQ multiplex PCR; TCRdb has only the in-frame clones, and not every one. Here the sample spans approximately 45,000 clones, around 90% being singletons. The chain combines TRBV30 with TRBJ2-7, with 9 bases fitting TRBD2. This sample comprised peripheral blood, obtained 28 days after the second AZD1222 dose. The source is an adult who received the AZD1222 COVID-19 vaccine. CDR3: CAWSVAGGSYEQYF. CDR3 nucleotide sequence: TGTGCCTGGAGTGTAGCGGGAGGATCCTACGAGCAGTACTTC. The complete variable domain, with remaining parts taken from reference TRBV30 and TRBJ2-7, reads SQTIHQWPATLVQPVGSPLSLECTVEGTSNPNLYWYRQAAGRGLQLLFYSVGIGQISSEVPQNLSASRPQDRQFILSSKKLLLSDSGFYLCAWSVAGGSYEQYFGPGTRLTVT.